This TCR beta chain came from a study of shared clonotypes between healthy human individuals. Study findings and constraints: Estimated richness values were generally larger in naive subsets than in memory subsets. When naive CD4 clonotypes were compared across a few donors, around 5% were shared.

Concerning this clone: Its antigen remains unknown.

Trimming took off 4 bases at V and 3 bases at J, with 12 bases between the two ends. This CDR3 has 14 residues. Per the germline V gene, CDR1 is SQVTM and CDR2 is ANQGSEA. Using immunoSEQ multiplex PCR, the repertoire was profiled, and TCRdb retains in-frame clones only, with some absent. The profile shows over 150,000 clones, over 50% of them singletons. Sequencing was carried out using memory CD4+ T cells sorted from blood. As for subset: CD45RA-negative fraction. The TCR was taken from a man younger than 45 in good health. The chain uses TRBV29-1 and TRBJ1-4; tentatively, D is TRBD1 (5 bases). CDR3 loop: CSVALGVSNEKLFF. The CDR3 DNA is TGCAGCGTTGCCTTAGGGGTGTCTAATGAAAAACTGTTTTTT.